This T cell receptor beta chain was obtained from a study of T cells in Graves' hyperthyroidism and ophthalmopathy. Study-level points and caveats: Ophthalmopathy was model-predicted a median 6.5 months pre-onset. Stable hyperthyroidism was separated from ophthalmopathy by a model based on 13 V-J features. In the blood, most expanded thyroid clonotypes above 0.001 appeared as well.

This clonotype showed up many times. Its target is unknown. Researchers amplified the TCR beta CDR3 regions from RNA transcripts. The TCR CDR3 was amplified in a first-round RT-PCR using the HTBI primer set. Via MiXCR, TCRdb re-called the multiplex PCR reads, giving one row per CDR3 protein. The table shows around 380,000 distinct CDR3 sequences, with roughly 12% occurring only once. Between the trimmed V and J ends, which lost 7 bases and 5 bases, there was a span of 14 bases. Germline CDR1 and CDR2: MDHEN and SYDVKM. This CDR3 contains 14 residues. Any patient presenting with uncontrolled infection, other autoimmune disease, pregnancy or lactation was left out.

This clonotype was obtained from a man younger than 45 with Graves' hyperthyroidism that later progressed to Graves' ophthalmopathy. The specimen was blood. The chain has TRBV28 and TRBJ1-4, with D possibly matching TRBD1 (5 bases). The CDR3 sequence: CASIWAGTNEKLFF. In nucleotides, the CDR3 is TGTGCCAGCATATGGGCGGGGACCAATGAAAAACTGTTTTTT. The whole variable domain, remainder taken from reference TRBV28 and TRBJ1-4, is DVKVTQSSRYLVKRTGEKVFLECVQDMDHENMFWYRQDPGLGLRLIYFSYDVKMKEKGDIPEGYSVSREKKERFSLILESASTNQTSMYLCASIWAGTNEKLFFGSGTQLSVL.